Each of the 2 T cell receptor beta chains below was sequenced from the same sample in a study of cytomegalovirus exposure and HLA in healthy donors. PCR employed 60 Vbeta and 13 Jbeta primers. Clones were sequenced by immunoSEQ multiplex PCR, and TCRdb holds only the in-frame ones, with some missing. The sample has 100,000 to 150,000 clones; roughly 85% are singletons. The sample taken for sequencing was PBMCs. These receptors originate from a middle-aged woman in good health and CMV-seropositive.

The gene calls are TRBV6-6 and TRBJ1-1, with D maybe TRBD1 (6 bases). This CDR3 has 13 residues. The germline gives CDR1 MNHNY, CDR2 SVGAGI (reference sequence). Trimming left V 7 bases short and J 7 bases short, with 16 bases between. The CDR3 bases are TGTGCCAGCAACCCGGACAGCGTAGGTGAAGCTTTCTTT. Translation gives CASNPDSVGEAFF.

The CDR3 sequence: CASSHRLAGEQFF. The CDR3 DNA reads TGCGCCAGCAGCCACCGACTAGCGGGAGAGCAGTTCTTC. The rearrangement uses TRBV5-1 and TRBJ2-1; 11 bases align to TRBD2. The CDR3 runs 13 residues. Germline CDR1 and CDR2: SGHRS and YFSETQ. Trimming removed 4 bases from V and 10 bases from J; junction bases left unmatched: 4.